This note documents a single T cell receptor beta chain sequence. The antigen is unknown. Both 60 Vbeta primers and 13 Jbeta primers went into the PCR. Repertoires were generated with immunoSEQ multiplex PCR, while TCRdb's copy carries only in-frame clones and drops some. The profile covers 200,000 to 300,000 clones, with roughly 81% appearing a single time and about 2% taken by the ten largest. These data come from a study of cytomegalovirus exposure and HLA in healthy donors. Study findings and constraints: A prior analysis recorded that most TCR beta V segments were productive about 90% or about 30% of the time.

Germline V lookup: CDR1 MNHNS, CDR2 SASEGT. The trim removed 0 bases at V and 11 bases at J, leaving 11 bases unmatched. The CDR3 totals 15 residues. The clonotype originates from a woman between 40 and 55 years old in good health and CMV-seropositive. Sequenced: PBMCs. The chain has TRBV6-1 and TRBJ2-5, with 8 bases aligning to TRBD1. In DNA form, the CDR3 reads TGTGCCAGCAGTGAAGCCGGGACAGGATACCGAGAGCAGTACTTC. Its translation: CASSEAGTGYREQYF.